The 15 T cell receptor beta chains given below trace back to one sample, sequenced in a study of PD-1 blockade in classical Hodgkin lymphoma. Profiling relied on immunoSEQ multiplex PCR, and the TCRdb table lists in-frame clones only, not all of them. This sample has 100,000 or so clones, with over 75% found just once. The time point is: cycle 4 day 1 (C4D1), after more than 5 weeks of nivolumab. All trial patients relapsed after autologous stem cell transplantation. Sequencing used peripheral blood mononuclear cells (PBMCs), obtained before the fourth cycle of nivolumab. These receptors came from a human donor with classical Hodgkin lymphoma.

This clone was counted a single time. The chain is built from TRBV29-1 and TRBJ1-1, with TRBD1 matching over 8 bases. The germline V gene encodes CDR1 SQVTM and CDR2 ANQGSEA. The CDR3 runs to 13 residues. V lost 6 bases, J lost 1 base, and 4 bases stayed unmatched. The CDR3 region has the DNA TGCAGCGTCCATACAGGGGGGAACACTGAAGCTTTCTTT. Its protein product is CSVHTGGNTEAFF. Drawing the rest from reference TRBV29-1 and TRBJ1-1, the complete variable domain is SAVISQKPSRDICQRGTSLTIQCQVDSQVTMMFWYRQQPGQSLTLIATANQGSEATYESGFVIDKFPISRPNLTFSTLTVSNMSPEDSSIYLCSVHTGGNTEAFFGQGTRLTVV.

The chain uses TRBV9 and TRBJ2-2; no clear D. The CDR3 length is 13 residues. V was shortened by 0 bases and J by 6 bases, with 6 bases between the two germline ends. Germline loops: CDR1 SGDLS, CDR2 YYNGEE. The CDR3 nucleotides are TGTGCCAGCAGCGTAGTCTCCCCCGGGGAGCTGTTTTTT. Protein sequence: CASSVVSPGELFF.

This clone appeared once. The CDR3 nucleotides read TGTGCCAGCAGCTTCGGCTCCGGGGGGAACACTGAAGCTTTCTTT. It specifies CASSFGSGGNTEAFF. The chain couples TRBV5-8 to TRBJ1-1, with a weak D call TRBD1 (5 bases). CDR3 length equals 15 residues. Germline CDR1 SGHTS, CDR2 YDEGEE. The V end lost 2 bases, the J end lost 1 base, and 12 bases lay between the germline ends.

The chain uses TRBV18 and TRBJ2-5, with D possibly matching TRBD2 (5 bases). V was clipped by 2 bases and J by 3 bases, with 10 bases between them. The germline V gene encodes CDR1 KGHSH and CDR2 LQKENI. The CDR3 consists of 14 residues. The CDR3 DNA reads as TGTGCCAGCTCACCAGATAGCGAGAAAGAGACCCAGTACTTC. As protein: CASSPDSEKETQYF. The full variable domain, with the rest looked up from reference TRBV18 and TRBJ2-5, is NAGVMQNPRHLVRRRGQEARLRCSPMKGHSHVYWYRQLPEEGLKFMVYLQKENIIDESGMPKERFSAEFPKEGPSILRIQQVVRGDSAAYFCASSPDSEKETQYFGPGTRLLVL.

The V and J genes are TRBV4-2 and TRBJ1-2; no definite D call. Trimming took off 5 bases at V and 1 base at J, with 14 bases between the two ends. CDR1 and CDR2 (germline): LGHNA, YNFKEQ. The CDR3 is 15 amino acids. CDR3 DNA sequence: TGTGCCAGCAGCACTGGCCCATTGCTTAACTATGGCTACACCTTC. As protein: CASSTGPLLNYGYTF.

V is TRBV30 and J is TRBJ2-1; 10 positions match TRBD2. CDR3 length: 15 residues. The V and J ends lost 3 bases and 10 bases, in that order; junction bases with no gene match: 12. The germline V gene encodes CDR1 GTSNPN and CDR2 SVGIG (reference sequence). The CDR3 loop is CAWRSSGGALGEQFF. The CDR3 coding sequence is TGTGCCTGGAGATCCAGCGGGGGGGCTTTAGGAGAGCAGTTCTTC.

CDR3 in DNA: TGTGCCAGCAGTTTATCCCCCGGGACAGGGAATGAAAAACTGTTTTTT. Protein: CASSLSPGTGNEKLFF. The V and J genes are TRBV27 and TRBJ1-4; 9 bases are a match to TRBD1. Germline values: CDR1 MNHEY, CDR2 SMNVEV (reference sequence). Trimming cost V 0 bases and J 5 bases; bases outside gene matches: 4. The CDR3 is 16 amino acids.

The chain links TRBV28 to TRBJ2-3; 9 bases are shared with TRBD2. Trimming took 3 bases from V and 0 from J; bases not matched to a gene: 7. CDR1 MDHEN and CDR2 SYDVKM come from the germline V gene. There are 17 residues in the CDR3. CDR3 nucleotide sequence: TGTGCCAGCAGTTTGTCTCTAGCGGGGCCGAGCACAGATACGCAGTATTTT. Amino acid sequence: CASSLSLAGPSTDTQYF.

The J gene is TRBJ2-5, the V gene TRBV19, with 9 nucleotides matching TRBD2. Per the germline V gene, CDR1 is LNHDA and CDR2 is SQIVND (reference sequence). The CDR3 totals 16 residues. V lost 2 bases to trimming and J lost 1 base; unmatched junction nucleotides: 5. The CDR3 reads CASSITASGVQETQYF. The CDR3 DNA follows: TGTGCCAGTAGTATAACAGCTAGCGGGGTCCAAGAGACCCAGTACTTC.

The chain employs TRBV7-2 and TRBJ1-5; D gene uncertain. V shed 1 base and J shed 4 bases, with 11 bases lying between them. The germline CDR1 and CDR2 sequences are SGHTA and FQGNSA. The CDR3 has 15 amino acids. CDR3 sequence (DNA): TGTGCCAGCAGCTTAGGGGTGGTCGGGAATCAGCCCCAGCATTTT. Amino acids: CASSLGVVGNQPQHF.

The chain recombines TRBV11-2 with TRBJ1-1; D unclear. Germline V gene sequence: CDR1 SGHAT, CDR2 FQNNGV. The length of the CDR3 is 16 residues. V was clipped by 2 bases and J by 1 base, with 14 bases between them. The CDR3 sequence is CASSLPLGRTNTEAFF. The CDR3 DNA is TGTGCCAGCAGCTTACCCCTTGGGAGGACGAACACTGAAGCTTTCTTT.

This chain joins TRBV7-8 and TRBJ1-1; 9 nucleotides align to TRBD1. Trimming at V came to 6 bases and at J to 4 bases, leaving 6 bases not matched to a gene. Germline V gives CDR1 SGHVS, CDR2 FQNEAQ. The CDR3 has 14 residues. CDR3 loop: CASSTTQGATEAFF. The CDR3 DNA reads TGTGCCAGCAGTACAACACAGGGGGCCACTGAAGCTTTCTTT.

The J gene is TRBJ1-5, the V gene TRBV7-6; perhaps TRBD1 as D (6 bases). The CDR3 has 15 residues. The V and J ends lost 5 bases and 3 bases respectively, with 14 bases between them. Germline CDR1 is SGHVS and CDR2 is FNYEAQ. The CDR3 loop reads CASSAQTGFNQPQHF. CDR3 bases: TGTGCCAGCAGCGCTCAGACAGGATTCAATCAGCCCCAGCATTTT.

The V and J genes are TRBV7-2 and TRBJ2-3, with 9 bases aligning to TRBD2. The ends lost 5 bases at V and 6 bases at J; junction bases unmatched: 9. Germline V lookup: CDR1 SGHTA, CDR2 FQGNSA. The CDR3 has 15 residues. The CDR3: CASSAGTSFFDTQYF. CDR3 bases: TGTGCCAGCAGCGCCGGGACTAGCTTTTTTGATACGCAGTATTTT. Full variable domain (outside the CDR3, taken from reference TRBV7-2 and TRBJ2-3): GAGVSQSPSNKVTEKGKDVELRCDPISGHTALYWYRQSLGQGLEFLIYFQGNSAPDKSGLPSDRFSAERTGGSVSTLTIQRTQQEDSAVYLCASSAGTSFFDTQYFGPGTRLTVL.

This chain connects TRBV18 to TRBJ2-1, with 11 bases matching TRBD1. The length of the CDR3 is 15 residues. Losses at the gene ends were 2 bases for V and 4 bases for J; bases not matched to a gene: 1. The germline gives CDR1 KGHSH, CDR2 LQKENI. The CDR3 spells CASSPGTGGYNEQFF. The CDR3 DNA reads as TGTGCCAGCTCACCAGGGACAGGGGGTTACAATGAGCAGTTCTTC.